This paragraph reports one T cell receptor (beta chain). There are 15 residues in the CDR3. Looked up from germline, CDR1 is SGHNT and CDR2 is YYREEE (reference sequence). Trimming left V 5 bases short and J 5 bases short, with 19 bases between. Authors' data handling: Amplified reference gene primers provided the basis for estimating nucleated cell counts. TCRdb keeps only in-frame clones here, not all; method: immunoSEQ multiplex PCR. The V and J calls and clone size were taken over from that table, and D and trimming were inferred from the DNA. This table holds 65,000 to 95,000 clones, 78% found once. The data are from a study of blood T cell repertoires in COVID-19. Study-level information: T cells, B-cell-depleted T cells, or PBMCs provided the cDNA or gDNA that served as material.

The sequenced sample was peripheral blood. J is TRBJ1-1 and V is TRBV5-4; D perhaps matches TRBD1 (6 bases). The TCR sequence derives from a man aged 55 to 70 with COVID-19, enrolled during active disease. The CDR3 loop is CASRPEIGRGTEAFF. The CDR3 DNA sequence: TGTGCCAGCAGGCCGGAGATCGGGAGGGGGACTGAAGCTTTCTTT.